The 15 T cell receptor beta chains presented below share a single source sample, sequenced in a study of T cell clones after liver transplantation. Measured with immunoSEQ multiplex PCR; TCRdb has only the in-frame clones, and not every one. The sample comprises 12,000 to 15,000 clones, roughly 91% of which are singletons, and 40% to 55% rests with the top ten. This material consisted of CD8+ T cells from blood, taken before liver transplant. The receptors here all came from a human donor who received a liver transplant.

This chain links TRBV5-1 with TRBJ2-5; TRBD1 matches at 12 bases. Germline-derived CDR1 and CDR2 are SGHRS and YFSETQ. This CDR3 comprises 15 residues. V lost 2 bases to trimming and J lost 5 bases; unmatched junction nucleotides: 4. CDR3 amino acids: CASSFGTGGSETQYF. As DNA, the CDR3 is TGCGCCAGCAGCTTCGGGACAGGGGGCTCGGAGACCCAGTACTTC.

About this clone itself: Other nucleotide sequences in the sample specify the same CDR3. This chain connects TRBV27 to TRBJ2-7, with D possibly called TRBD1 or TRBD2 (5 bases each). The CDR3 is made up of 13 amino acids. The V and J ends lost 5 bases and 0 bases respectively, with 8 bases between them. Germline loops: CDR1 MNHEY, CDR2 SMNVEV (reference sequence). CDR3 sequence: CASSPGASYEQYF. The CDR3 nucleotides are TGTGCCAGCAGTCCCGGGGCCTCCTACGAGCAGTACTTC.

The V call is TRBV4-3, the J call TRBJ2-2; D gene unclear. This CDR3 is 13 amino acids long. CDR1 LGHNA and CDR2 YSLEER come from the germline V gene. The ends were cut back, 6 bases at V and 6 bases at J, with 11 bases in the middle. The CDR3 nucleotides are TGCGCCAGCAGTCCGGTAGCTCCCGGGGAGCTGTTTTTT. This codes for CASSPVAPGELFF.

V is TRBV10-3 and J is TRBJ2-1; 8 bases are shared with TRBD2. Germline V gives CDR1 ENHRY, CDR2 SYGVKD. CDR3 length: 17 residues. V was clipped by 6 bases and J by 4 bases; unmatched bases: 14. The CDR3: CAISLHSGLVRYNEQFF. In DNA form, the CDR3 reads TGTGCCATCAGCCTACACTCGGGACTAGTGAGATACAATGAGCAGTTCTTC.

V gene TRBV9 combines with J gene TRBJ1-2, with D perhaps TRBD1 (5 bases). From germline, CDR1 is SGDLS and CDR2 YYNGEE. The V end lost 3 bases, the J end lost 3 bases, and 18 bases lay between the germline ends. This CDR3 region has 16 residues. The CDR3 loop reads CASSADGAGVDYGYTF. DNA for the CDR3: TGTGCCAGCAGCGCCGACGGGGCGGGGGTTGACTATGGCTACACCTTC. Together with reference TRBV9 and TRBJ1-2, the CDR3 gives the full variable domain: DSGVTQTPKHLITATGQRVTLRCSPRSGDLSVYWYQQSLDQGLQFLIQYYNGEERAKGNILERFSAQQFPDLHSELNLSSLELGDSALYFCASSADGAGVDYGYTFGSGTRLTVV.

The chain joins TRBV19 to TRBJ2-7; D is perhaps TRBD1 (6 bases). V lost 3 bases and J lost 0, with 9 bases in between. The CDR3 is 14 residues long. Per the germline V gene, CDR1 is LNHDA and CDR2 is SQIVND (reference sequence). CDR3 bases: TGTGCCAGTAGTATCGCAGGGGTCTCCTACGAGCAGTACTTC. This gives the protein CASSIAGVSYEQYF.

The CDR3 DNA follows: TGTGCCAGCAGCTTAGTAGGGATTCAAGAGACCCAGTACTTC. It codes for CASSLVGIQETQYF. V usage is TRBV7-9 and J usage is TRBJ2-5, with D uncertain. Trimming took off 1 base at V and 2 bases at J, with 8 bases between the two ends. CDR1 and CDR2 (germline): SEHNR, FQNEAQ (reference sequence). This CDR3 comprises 14 residues. Supplemented by reference TRBV7-9 and TRBJ2-5, the full variable domain reads DTGVSQNPRHKITKRGQNVTFRCDPISEHNRLYWYRQTLGQGPEFLTYFQNEAQLEKSRLLSDRFSAERPKGSFSTLEIQRTEQGDSAMYLCASSLVGIQETQYFGPGTRLLVL.

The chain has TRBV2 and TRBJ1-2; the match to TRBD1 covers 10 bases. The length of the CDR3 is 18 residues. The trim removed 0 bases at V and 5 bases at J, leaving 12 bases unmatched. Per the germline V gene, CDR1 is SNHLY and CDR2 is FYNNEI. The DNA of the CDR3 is TGTGCCAGCAGTGAAGCGCTTCGACAGGGGGCTTTCTGGTATGGCTACACCTTC. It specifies CASSEALRQGAFWYGYTF.

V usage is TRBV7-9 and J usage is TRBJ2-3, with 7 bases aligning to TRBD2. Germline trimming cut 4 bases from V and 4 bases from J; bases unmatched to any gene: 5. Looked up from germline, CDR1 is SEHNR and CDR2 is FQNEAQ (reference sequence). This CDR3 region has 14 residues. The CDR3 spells CASSSGLNPDTQYF. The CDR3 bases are TGTGCCAGCAGCTCGGGACTAAACCCAGATACGCAGTATTTT. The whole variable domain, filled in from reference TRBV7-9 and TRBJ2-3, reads DTGVSQNPRHKITKRGQNVTFRCDPISEHNRLYWYRQTLGQGPEFLTYFQNEAQLEKSRLLSDRFSAERPKGSFSTLEIQRTEQGDSAMYLCASSSGLNPDTQYFGPGTRLTVL.

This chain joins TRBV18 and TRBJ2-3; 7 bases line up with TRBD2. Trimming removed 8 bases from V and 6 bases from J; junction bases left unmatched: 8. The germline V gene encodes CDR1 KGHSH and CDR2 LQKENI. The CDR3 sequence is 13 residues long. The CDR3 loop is CASARLAADTQYF. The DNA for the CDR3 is TGTGCCAGCGCGAGACTAGCAGCCGATACGCAGTATTTT.

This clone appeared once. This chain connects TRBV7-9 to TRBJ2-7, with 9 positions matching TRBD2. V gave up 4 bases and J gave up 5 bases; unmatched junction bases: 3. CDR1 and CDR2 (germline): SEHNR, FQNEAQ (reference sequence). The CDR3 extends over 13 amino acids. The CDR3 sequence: CASSSRTSDEQYF. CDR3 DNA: TGTGCCAGCAGCTCCCGGACTAGCGACGAGCAGTACTTC.

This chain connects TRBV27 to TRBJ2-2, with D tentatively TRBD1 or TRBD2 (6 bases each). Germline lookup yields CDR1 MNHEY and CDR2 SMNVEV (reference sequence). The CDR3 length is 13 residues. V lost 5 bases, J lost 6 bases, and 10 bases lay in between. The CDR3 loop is CASSMGGPGELFF. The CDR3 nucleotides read TGTGCCAGCAGTATGGGGGGCCCCGGGGAGCTGTTTTTT.

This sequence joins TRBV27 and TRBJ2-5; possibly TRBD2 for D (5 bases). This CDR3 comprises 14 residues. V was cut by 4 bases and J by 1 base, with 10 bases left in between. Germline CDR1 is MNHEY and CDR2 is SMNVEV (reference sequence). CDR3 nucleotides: TGTGCCAGCAGTTCGTGGAGGACCCAAGAGACCCAGTACTTC. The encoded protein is CASSSWRTQETQYF.

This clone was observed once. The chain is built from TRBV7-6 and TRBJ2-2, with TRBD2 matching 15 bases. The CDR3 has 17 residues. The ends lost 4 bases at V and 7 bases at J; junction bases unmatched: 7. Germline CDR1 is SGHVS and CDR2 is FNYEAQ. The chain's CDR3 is CASSSWTSGRAGGELFF. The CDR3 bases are TGTGCCAGCAGCTCCTGGACTAGCGGGAGGGCCGGCGGGGAGCTGTTTTTT.

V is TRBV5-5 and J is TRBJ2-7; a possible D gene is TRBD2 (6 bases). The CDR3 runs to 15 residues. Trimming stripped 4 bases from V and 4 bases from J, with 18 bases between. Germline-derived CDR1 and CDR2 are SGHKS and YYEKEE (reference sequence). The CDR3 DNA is TGTGCCAGCAGCCCCTACAGTGGGGGGATTTACGAGCAGTACTTC. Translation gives CASSPYSGGIYEQYF.